The clone carrying this TCR beta chain has a handful of counts. Its specificity is not known. These data are taken from a study of identical twins. Broader study findings: With monozygotic twins, out-of-frame TCR alpha sharing exceeded what models estimated. Among beta out-of-frame sequences, excess sharing between twins appeared weaker.

TCRdb re-called the 5' RACE reads through MiXCR, storing one row per CDR3 protein. The data hold around 1.7 million distinct CDR3 sequences, with under 35% observed a single time. The length of the CDR3 is 14 residues. Trimming cost V 7 bases and J 5 bases, with 12 bases left between them. Per germline, CDR1 MNHEY and CDR2 SVGAGI. The chain recombines TRBV6-5 with TRBJ1-6, with D perhaps TRBD1 (5 bases). The origin of this receptor is a newborn girl in good health. Material for sequencing was cord blood. CDR3 DNA sequence: TGTGCCAGCACGGGGGTCGGGGATAATTCACCCCTCCACTTT. Amino acids: CASTGVGDNSPLHF.